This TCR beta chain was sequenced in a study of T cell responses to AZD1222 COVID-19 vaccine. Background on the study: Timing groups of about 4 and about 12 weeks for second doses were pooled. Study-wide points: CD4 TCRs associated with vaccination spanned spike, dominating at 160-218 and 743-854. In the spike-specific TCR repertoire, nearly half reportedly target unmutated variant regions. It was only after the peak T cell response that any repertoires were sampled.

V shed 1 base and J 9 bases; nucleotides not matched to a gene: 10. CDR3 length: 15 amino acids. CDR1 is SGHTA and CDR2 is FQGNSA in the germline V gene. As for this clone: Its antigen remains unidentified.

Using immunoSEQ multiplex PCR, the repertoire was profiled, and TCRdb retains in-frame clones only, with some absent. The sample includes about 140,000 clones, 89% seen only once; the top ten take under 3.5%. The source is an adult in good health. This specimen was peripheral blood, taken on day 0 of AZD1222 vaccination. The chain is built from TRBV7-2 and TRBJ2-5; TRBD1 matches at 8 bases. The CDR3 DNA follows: TGTGCCAGCAGCTTAGGCGATCTAGCAGGGGGCCCCCAGTACTTC. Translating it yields CASSLGDLAGGPQYF.